This entry lists 3 T cell receptor beta chains sequenced from one sample in a study of T cells in localized non-small cell lung cancer. Method: immunoSEQ multiplex PCR; TCRdb's copy keeps in-frame clones and lacks some. The sample lists about 25,000 clones, roughly 88% occurring once. The sample here was peripheral blood mononuclear cells, taken before any cancer treatment. All receptors derive from a woman between 35 and 70 years old with stage III lung adenocarcinoma.

The rearrangement links TRBV5-6 to TRBJ2-5, with D unclear. The V and J ends lost 4 bases and 5 bases respectively, with 12 bases between them. This CDR3 comprises 13 residues. Germline values: CDR1 SGHDT, CDR2 YYEEEE. The CDR3 coding sequence is TGTGCCAGCAGCCCCTGGGTGGTGGAGACCCAGTACTTC. This encodes CASSPWVVETQYF.

This rearrangement joins TRBV4-1 to TRBJ2-1; 14 bases are shared with TRBD2. Germline CDR1 and CDR2: MGHRA and YSYEKL. V was clipped by 3 bases and J by 5 bases; unmatched bases: 3. CDR3 length: 16 amino acids. CDR3 amino acids: CASSQGLAGVNNEQFF. The CDR3 DNA sequence: TGCGCCAGCAGCCAGGGACTAGCGGGAGTAAACAATGAGCAGTTCTTC.

CDR3 sequence reads: CASSLWGERNQETQYF. CDR3 nucleotides: TGTGCCAGCAGCTTGTGGGGGGAGCGTAACCAAGAGACCCAGTACTTC. The chain couples TRBV5-4 to TRBJ2-5; D may be TRBD2 (6 bases). Trimming stripped 1 base from V and 0 bases from J, with 13 bases between. Germline CDR1 SGHNT, CDR2 YYREEE (reference sequence). This CDR3 has 16 residues.